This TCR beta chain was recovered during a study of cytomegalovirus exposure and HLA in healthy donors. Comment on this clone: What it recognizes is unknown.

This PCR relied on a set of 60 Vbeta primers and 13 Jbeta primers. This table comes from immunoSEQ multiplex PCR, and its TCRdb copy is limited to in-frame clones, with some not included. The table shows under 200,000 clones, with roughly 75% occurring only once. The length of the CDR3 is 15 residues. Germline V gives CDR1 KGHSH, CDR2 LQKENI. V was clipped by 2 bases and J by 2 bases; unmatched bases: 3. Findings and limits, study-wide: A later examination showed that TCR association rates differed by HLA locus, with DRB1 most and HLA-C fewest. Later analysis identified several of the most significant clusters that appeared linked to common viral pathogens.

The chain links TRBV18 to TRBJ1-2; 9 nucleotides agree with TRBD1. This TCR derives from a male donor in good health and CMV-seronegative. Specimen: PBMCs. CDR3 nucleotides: TGTGCCAGCTCACCAGTCGGACAGGGGAACTATGGCTACACCTTC. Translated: CASSPVGQGNYGYTF.